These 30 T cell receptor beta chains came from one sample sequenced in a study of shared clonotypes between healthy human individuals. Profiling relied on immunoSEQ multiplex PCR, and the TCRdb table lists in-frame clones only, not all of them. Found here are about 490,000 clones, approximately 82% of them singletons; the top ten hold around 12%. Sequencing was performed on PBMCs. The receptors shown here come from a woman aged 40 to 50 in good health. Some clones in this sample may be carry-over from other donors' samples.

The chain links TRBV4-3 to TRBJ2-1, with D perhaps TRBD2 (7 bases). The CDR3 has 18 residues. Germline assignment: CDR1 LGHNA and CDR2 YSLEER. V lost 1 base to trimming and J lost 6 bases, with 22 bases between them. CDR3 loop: CASSQVVSAGRGGNEQFF. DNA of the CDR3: TGCGCCAGCAGCCAAGTTGTGTCAGCGGGAAGGGGGGGCAATGAGCAGTTCTTC.

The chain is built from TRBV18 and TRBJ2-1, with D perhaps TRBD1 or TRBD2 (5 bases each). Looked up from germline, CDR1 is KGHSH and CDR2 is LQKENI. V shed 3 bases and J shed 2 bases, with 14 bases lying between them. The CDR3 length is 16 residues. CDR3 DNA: TGTGCCAGCTCACCCCGGGAAGGGGTCCCCTACAATGAGCAGTTCTTC. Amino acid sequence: CASSPREGVPYNEQFF.

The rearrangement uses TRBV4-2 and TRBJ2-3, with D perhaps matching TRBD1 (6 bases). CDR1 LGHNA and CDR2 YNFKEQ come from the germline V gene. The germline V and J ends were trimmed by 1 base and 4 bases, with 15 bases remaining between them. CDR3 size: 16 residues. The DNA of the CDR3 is TGTGCCAGCAGCCAAGGGCGGACACAGGGCCCAGATACGCAGTATTTT. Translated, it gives CASSQGRTQGPDTQYF.

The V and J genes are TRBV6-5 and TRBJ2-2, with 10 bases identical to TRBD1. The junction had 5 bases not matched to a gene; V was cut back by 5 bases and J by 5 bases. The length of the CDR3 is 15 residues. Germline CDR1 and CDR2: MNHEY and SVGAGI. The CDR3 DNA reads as TGTGCCAGCAGTCGATGGGACAGGGGTACCGGGGAGCTGTTTTTT. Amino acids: CASSRWDRGTGELFF.

CDR3 in amino acids: CASSILAEPYNEQFF. The CDR3 region has the DNA TGTGCCAGTAGTATCCTAGCGGAGCCCTACAATGAGCAGTTCTTC. This sequence joins TRBV19 and TRBJ2-1; TRBD2 matches 7 bases. V trimming: 3 bases; J trimming: 2 bases; junction bases outside the gene matches: 4. Germline V gene sequence: CDR1 LNHDA, CDR2 SQIVND (reference sequence). This CDR3 has 15 residues.

CDR3 in amino acids: CASRDPGGGFF. Here the CDR3 DNA reads TGTGCCAGCAGGGACCCTGGTGGTGGGTTCTTC. V gene TRBV2 combines with J gene TRBJ2-1, with no clear D. With 6 bases removed from V and 15 bases from J, the gap between germline ends came to 15 bases. The germline V gene encodes CDR1 SNHLY and CDR2 FYNNEI. The CDR3 is 11 amino acids.

CDR3 region: CASSPPGSLNNEQFF. The CDR3, as DNA: TGTGCCAGCTCACCCCCCGGCAGCCTAAACAATGAGCAGTTCTTC. This rearrangement joins TRBV18 to TRBJ2-1, with D uncertain. Germline CDR1 and CDR2: KGHSH and LQKENI. V lost 3 bases and J 5 bases, leaving 14 bases between the germline ends. The CDR3 length is 15 residues.

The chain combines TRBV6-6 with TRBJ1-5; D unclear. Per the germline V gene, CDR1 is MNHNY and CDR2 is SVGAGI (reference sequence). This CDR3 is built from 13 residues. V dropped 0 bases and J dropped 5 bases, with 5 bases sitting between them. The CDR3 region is CASSYSSYQPQHF. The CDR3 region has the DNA TGTGCCAGCAGTTACTCGAGCTATCAGCCCCAGCATTTT.

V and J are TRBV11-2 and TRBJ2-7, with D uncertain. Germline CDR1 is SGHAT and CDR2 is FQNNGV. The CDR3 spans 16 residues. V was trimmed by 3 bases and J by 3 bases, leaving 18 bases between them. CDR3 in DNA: TGTGCCAGCAGCTTGGCTCGGGTTGTCAGTGACTACGAGCAGTACTTC. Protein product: CASSLARVVSDYEQYF.

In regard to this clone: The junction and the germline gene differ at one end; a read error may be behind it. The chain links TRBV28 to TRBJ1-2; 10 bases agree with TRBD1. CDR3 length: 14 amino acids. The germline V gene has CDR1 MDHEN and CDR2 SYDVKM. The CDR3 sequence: CASSQLGTGDSWAF. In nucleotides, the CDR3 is TGTGCCAGCAGTCAACTCGGGACAGGGGATTCTTGGGCTTTC.

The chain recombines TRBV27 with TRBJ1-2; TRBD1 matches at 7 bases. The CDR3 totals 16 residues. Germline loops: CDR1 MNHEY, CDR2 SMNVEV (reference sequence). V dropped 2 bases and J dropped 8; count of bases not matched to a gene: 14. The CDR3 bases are TGTGCCAGCAGTTTACGAGGGGGCGACCCCCTCGGGGGCTACACCTTC. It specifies CASSLRGGDPLGGYTF.

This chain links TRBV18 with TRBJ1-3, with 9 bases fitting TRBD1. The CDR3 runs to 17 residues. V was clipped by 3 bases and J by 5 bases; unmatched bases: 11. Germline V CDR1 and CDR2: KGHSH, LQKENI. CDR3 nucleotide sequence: TGTGCCAGCTCACCCAGCGGGACAGGGCCATCTAGAAACACCATATATTTT. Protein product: CASSPSGTGPSRNTIYF.

The CDR3 is CASSFAGFPGNEQYF. In DNA, the CDR3 is TGTGCCAGCAGCTTCGCCGGTTTTCCTGGAAACGAGCAGTACTTC. The chain couples TRBV5-8 to TRBJ2-7; unclear D gene. The germline CDR1 and CDR2 sequences are SGHTS and YDEGEE. The CDR3 is 15 residues long. V was trimmed by 2 bases and J by 5 bases, leaving 17 bases between them.

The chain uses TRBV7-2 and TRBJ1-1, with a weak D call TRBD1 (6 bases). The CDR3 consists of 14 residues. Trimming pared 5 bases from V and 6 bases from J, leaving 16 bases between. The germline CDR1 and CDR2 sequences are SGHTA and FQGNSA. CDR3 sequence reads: CASSQQPGVPEAFF. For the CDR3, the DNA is TGTGCCAGCAGCCAGCAACCAGGGGTCCCTGAAGCTTTCTTT.

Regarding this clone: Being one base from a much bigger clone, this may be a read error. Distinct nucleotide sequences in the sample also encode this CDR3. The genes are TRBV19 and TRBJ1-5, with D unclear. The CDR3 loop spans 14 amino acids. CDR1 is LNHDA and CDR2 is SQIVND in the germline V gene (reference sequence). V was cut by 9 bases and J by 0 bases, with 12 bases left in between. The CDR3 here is CASPEEGSNQPQHF. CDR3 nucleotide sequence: TGTGCCAGCCCAGAGGAGGGTAGCAATCAGCCCCAGCATTTT.

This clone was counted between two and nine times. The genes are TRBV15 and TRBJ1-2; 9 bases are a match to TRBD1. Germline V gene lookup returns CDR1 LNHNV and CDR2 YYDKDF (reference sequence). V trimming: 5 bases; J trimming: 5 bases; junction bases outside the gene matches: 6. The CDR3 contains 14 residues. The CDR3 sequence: CATSGTGGEYGYTF. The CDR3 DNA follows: TGTGCCACCAGCGGTACAGGGGGCGAATATGGCTACACCTTC.

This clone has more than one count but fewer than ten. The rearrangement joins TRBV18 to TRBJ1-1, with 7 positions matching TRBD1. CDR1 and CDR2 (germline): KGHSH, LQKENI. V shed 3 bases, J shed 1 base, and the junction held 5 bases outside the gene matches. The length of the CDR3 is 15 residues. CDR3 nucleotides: TGTGCCAGCTCACCGCCGACAGGGACGAACACTGAAGCTTTCTTT. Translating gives CASSPPTGTNTEAFF.

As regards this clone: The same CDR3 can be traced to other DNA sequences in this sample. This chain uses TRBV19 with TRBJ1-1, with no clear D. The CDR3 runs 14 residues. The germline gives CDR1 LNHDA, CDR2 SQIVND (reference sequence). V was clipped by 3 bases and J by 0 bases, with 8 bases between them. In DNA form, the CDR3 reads TGTGCCAGTAGTATGGTCACTTTGAACACTGAAGCTTTCTTT. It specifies CASSMVTLNTEAFF.

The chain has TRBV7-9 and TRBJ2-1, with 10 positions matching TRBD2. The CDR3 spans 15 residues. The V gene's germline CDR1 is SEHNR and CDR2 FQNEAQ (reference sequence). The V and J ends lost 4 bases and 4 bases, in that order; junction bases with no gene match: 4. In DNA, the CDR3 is TGTGCCAGCAGCTCCGGGACTAGCGCGTACAATGAGCAGTTCTTC. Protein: CASSSGTSAYNEQFF.

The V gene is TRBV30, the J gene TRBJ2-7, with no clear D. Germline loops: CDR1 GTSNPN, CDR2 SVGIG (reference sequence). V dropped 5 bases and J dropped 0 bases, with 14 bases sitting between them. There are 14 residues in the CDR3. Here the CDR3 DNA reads TGTGCCTGGGGCAGCCCCTGGGGCTCCTACGAGCAGTACTTC. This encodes CAWGSPWGSYEQYF. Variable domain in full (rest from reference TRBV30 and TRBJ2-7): SQTIHQWPATLVQPVGSPLSLECTVEGTSNPNLYWYRQAAGRGLQLLFYSVGIGQISSEVPQNLSASRPQDRQFILSSKKLLLSDSGFYLCAWGSPWGSYEQYFGPGTRLTVT.

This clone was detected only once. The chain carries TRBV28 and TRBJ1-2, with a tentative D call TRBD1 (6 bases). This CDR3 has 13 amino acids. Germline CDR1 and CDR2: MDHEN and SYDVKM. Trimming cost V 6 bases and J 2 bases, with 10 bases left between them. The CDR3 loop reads CASRRGGNYGYTF. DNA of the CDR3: TGTGCCAGCAGGCGAGGGGGGAACTATGGCTACACCTTC.

The CDR3 DNA reads as TGCGCCAGCAGCCAAGATCGGGGAGCCACTGAAGCTTTCTTT. Translation: CASSQDRGATEAFF. The J gene is TRBJ1-1, the V gene TRBV4-1; no firm D call. CDR3 length: 14 residues. V was clipped by 0 bases and J by 4 bases, with 9 bases between them. Germline V gene sequence: CDR1 MGHRA, CDR2 YSYEKL.

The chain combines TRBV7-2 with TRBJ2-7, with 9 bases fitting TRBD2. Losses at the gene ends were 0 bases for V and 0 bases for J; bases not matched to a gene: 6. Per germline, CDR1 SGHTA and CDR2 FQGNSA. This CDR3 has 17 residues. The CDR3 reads CASSLAKRSGSSYEQYF. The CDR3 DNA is TGTGCCAGCAGCTTAGCGAAACGTAGCGGGAGCTCCTACGAGCAGTACTTC.

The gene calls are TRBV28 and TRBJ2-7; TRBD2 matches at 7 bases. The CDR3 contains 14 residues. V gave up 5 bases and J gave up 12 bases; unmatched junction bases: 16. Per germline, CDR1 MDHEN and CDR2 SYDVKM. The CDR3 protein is CASSPSSGGRQRYF. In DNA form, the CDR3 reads TGTGCCAGCAGTCCGTCCTCGGGGGGTAGACAGCGGTACTTC.

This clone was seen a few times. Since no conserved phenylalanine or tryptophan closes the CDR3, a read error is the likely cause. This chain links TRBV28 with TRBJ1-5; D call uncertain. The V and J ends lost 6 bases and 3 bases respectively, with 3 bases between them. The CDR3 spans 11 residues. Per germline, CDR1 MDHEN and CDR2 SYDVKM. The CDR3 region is CASRLNQPQHL. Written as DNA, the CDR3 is TGTGCCAGCAGGCTCAATCAGCCCCAGCATCTT.

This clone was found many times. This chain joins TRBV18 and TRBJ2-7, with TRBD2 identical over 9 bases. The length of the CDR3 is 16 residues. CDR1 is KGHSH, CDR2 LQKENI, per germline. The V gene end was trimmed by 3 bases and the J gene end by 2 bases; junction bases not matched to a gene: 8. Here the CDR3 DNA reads TGTGCCAGCTCACCGAGTGGAGCGGGAGGTGCCTACGAGCAGTACTTC. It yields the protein CASSPSGAGGAYEQYF.

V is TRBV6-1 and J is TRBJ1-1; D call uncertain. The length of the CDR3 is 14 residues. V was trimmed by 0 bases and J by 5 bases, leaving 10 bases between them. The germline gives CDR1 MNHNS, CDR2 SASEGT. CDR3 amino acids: CASSEARSRTEAFF. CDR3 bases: TGTGCCAGCAGTGAAGCGCGCAGTAGGACTGAAGCTTTCTTT.

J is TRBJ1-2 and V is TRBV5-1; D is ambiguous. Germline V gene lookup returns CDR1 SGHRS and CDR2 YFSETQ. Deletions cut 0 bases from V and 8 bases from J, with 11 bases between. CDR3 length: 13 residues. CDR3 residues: CASSLDGAWGYTF. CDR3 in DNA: TGCGCCAGCAGCTTGGATGGAGCTTGGGGCTACACCTTC.

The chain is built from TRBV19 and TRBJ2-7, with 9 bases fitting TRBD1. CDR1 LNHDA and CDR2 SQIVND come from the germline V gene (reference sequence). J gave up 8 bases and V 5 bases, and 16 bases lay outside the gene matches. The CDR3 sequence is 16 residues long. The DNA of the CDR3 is TGTGCCAGTAGTGACCCCCCCCGGGACAGGGAAAAGAAGCAGTACTTC. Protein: CASSDPPRDREKKQYF.

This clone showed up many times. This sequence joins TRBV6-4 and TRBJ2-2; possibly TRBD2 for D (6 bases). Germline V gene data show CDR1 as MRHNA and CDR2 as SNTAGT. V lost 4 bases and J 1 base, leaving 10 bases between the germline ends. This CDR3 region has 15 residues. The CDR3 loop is CASSAGLGNTGELFF. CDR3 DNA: TGTGCCAGCAGTGCGGGACTGGGGAACACCGGGGAGCTGTTTTTT.